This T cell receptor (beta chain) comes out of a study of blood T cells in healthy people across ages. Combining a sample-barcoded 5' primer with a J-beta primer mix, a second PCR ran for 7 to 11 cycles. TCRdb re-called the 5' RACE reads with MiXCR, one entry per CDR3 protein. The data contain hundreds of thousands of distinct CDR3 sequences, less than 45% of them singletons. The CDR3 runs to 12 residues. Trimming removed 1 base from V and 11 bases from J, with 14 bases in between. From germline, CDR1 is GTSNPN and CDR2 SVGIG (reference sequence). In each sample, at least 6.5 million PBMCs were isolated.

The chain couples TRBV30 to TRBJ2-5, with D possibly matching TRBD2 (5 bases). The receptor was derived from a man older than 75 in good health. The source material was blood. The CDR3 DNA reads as TGTGCCTGGAGTGCGGTACTCGGGGAGCAGTACTTC. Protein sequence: CAWSAVLGEQYF.